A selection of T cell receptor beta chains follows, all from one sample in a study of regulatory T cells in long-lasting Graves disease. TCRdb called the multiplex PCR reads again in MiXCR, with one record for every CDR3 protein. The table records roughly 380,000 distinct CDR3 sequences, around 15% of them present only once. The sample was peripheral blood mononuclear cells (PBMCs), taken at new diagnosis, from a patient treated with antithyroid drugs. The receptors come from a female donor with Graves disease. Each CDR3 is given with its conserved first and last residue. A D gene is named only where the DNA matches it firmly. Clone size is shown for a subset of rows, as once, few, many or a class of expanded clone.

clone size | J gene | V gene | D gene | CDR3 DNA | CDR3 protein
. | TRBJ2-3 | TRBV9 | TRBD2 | TGTGCCAGCAGCGTAAACGGGAGGGACACAGATACGCAGTATTTT | CASSVNGRDTDTQYF
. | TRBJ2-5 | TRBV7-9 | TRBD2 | TGTGCCAGCAGCCCTCGTAGGGCTAGCGGGAGGGCTAACCAGTACTTC | CASSPRRASGRANQYF
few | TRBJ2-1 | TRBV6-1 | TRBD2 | TGTGCCACGGGAACTAGCGGGAGTAGGGATGAGCAGTTCTTC | CATGTSGSRDEQFF
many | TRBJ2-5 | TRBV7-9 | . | TGTGCCAGCAGCTCACCCCCCGGGCTAGTAACAGGGCAAGAGACCCAGTACTTC | CASSSPPGLVTGQETQYF
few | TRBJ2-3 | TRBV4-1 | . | TGCGCCAGCAGCCTCCTCTATCGGGAAGTCACAGATACGCAGTATTTT | CASSLLYREVTDTQYF
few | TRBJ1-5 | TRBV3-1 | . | TGTGCCAGCAGCCAAGATCCGATGGGCAATCAGCCCCAGCATTTT | CASSQDPMGNQPQHF
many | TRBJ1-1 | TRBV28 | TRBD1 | TGTGCCAGCAGTGGGGATACAGGGGAGACTGAAGCTTTCTTT | CASSGDTGETEAFF
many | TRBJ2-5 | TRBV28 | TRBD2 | TGTGCCAGCAGTTTAGGGACTAGCGGGAGCAGAGAGACCCAGTACTTC | CASSLGTSGSRETQYF
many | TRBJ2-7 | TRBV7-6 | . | TGTGCCAGCAGCTTAGTCCGGAGGGGGCGCGAGCAGTACTTC | CASSLVRRGREQYF
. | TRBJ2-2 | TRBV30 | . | TGTGCCTGGAGTGTACCCCGGACCCCTAACACCGGGGAGCTGTTTTTT | CAWSVPRTPNTGELFF
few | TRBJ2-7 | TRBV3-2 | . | TGTGCCAGCAGCCAAGACCGGCCTAGCGGGCGAACCTACGAGCAGTACTTC | CASSQDRPSGRTYEQYF
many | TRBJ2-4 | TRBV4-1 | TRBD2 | TGCGCCAGCAGCCAAGATCTCTCTAGCGGGGGGGTCGGGGGAAAAAACATTCAGTACTTC | CASSQDLSSGGVGGKNIQYF
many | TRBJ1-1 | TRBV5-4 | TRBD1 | TGTGCCAGCAGCCTAGGACAGGGGGCTGAAGCTTTCTTT | CASSLGQGAEAFF
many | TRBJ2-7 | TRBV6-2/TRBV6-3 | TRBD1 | TGTGCCAGATACCCCGGGACAGAGCCCGAGCAGTACTTC | CARYPGTEPEQYF
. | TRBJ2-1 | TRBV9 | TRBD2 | TGTGCCAGCAGCCAGAGTTCCGGGACTATCCATGAGCAGTTCTTC | CASSQSSGTIHEQFF
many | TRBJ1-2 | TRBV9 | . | TGTGCCAGCAGCGTACCGCCCCCCCGATATGGCTACACCTTC | CASSVPPPRYGYTF
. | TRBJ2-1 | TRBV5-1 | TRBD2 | TGCGCCAGCAGCGGCGCGGGACTAGCGGGTCTCAATGAGCAGTTCTTC | CASSGAGLAGLNEQFF
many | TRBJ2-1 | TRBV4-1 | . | TGCGCCAGCAGCCAAGAAGAAGGCCTTAGGATACAAAATGAGCAGTTCTTC | CASSQEEGLRIQNEQFF
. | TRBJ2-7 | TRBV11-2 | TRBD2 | TGTGCCAGCAGCGTAGGACTAGCGGAAGCCTACGAGCAGTACTTC | CASSVGLAEAYEQYF
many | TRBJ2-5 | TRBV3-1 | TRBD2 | TGTGCCAGCAGCCAAGATGTGAGCGGGGGGACAAAAGAGACCCAGTACTTC | CASSQDVSGGTKETQYF
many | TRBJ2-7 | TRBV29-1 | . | TGCAGCGTTGAGGAGGGCGGATTCTACGAGCAGTACTTC | CSVEEGGFYEQYF
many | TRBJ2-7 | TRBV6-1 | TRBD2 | TGTGCCAGCAGTCGGCTAGCGGGAGGTACCTACGAGCAGTACTTC | CASSRLAGGTYEQYF
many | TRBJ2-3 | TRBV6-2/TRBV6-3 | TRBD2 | TGTGCCAGCAGTTACGTTATCGGGACTAGCGTCTCTTCTAGCACAGATACGCAGTATTTT | CASSYVIGTSVSSSTDTQYF
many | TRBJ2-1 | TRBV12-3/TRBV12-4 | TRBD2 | TGTGCCAGCAGTTTAGGGGGGGGGAGGGGTGAGCAGTTCTTC | CASSLGGGRGEQFF
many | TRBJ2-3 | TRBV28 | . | TGTGCCAGCAGTTTAATTATTAGTATTCCAGATACGCAGTATTTT | CASSLIISIPDTQYF
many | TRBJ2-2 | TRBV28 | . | TGTGCCAGCCTTAGGTGGGACACCGGGGAGCTGTTTTTT | CASLRWDTGELFF
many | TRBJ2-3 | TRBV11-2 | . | TGTGCCAGCAGCCCCTATGGCGTGGGTACGCAGTATTTT | CASSPYGVGTQYF
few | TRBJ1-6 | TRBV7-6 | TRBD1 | TGTGCCAGCAGCTTAGCCCACAGGGGGCTCAATTCACCCCTCCACTTT | CASSLAHRGLNSPLHF
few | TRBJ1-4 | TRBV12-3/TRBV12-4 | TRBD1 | TGTGCCAGCAGCCCGACGACCGGGACAGGGAATGAAAAACTGTTTTTT | CASSPTTGTGNEKLFF
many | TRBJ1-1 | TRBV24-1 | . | TGTGCCACCAGTGACCCTGCTCAGCCCCGTGATGCTTTCTTT | CATSDPAQPRDAFF
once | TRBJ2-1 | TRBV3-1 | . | TGTGCCAGCAAACTTGTAGGGGAATACAATGAGCAGTTCTTC | CASKLVGEYNEQFF